A selection of T cell receptor beta chains follows, all from one sample in a study of human T cells and chemical hapten exposure. TCRdb re-analysed the RACE reads in MiXCR, keeping a single row per CDR3 protein. This table holds more than 65,000 distinct CDR3 sequences, 10% found once. The sample in question was whole blood, obtained in connection with sensitization to the hapten diphenylcyclopropenone (DPC). The origin of the receptors is a woman between 50 and 59 years old with alopecia areata. Some clones in this sample may be carry-over from other donors' samples. The CDR3 runs from the conserved cysteine through the conserved F or W. Fields, in order: V gene, CDR3 protein.

V: TRBV7-8; CDR3: CASSLSAGAAEKLFF
V: TRBV12-3/TRBV12-4; CDR3: CASSPAPRELFF
V: TRBV9; CDR3: CASSVRTEKETQYF
V: TRBV9; CDR3: CASSVASGKTYNEQFF
V: TRBV4-1; CDR3: CASSQARGNEKLFF
V: TRBV19; CDR3: CASTLGGQLYGYTF
V: TRBV3-1; CDR3: CASSHGTGGPYEQYF
V: TRBV29-1; CDR3: CSVALGSSYNEQFF
V: TRBV5-1; CDR3: CASREAYEQYF
V: TRBV7-7; CDR3: CASSLLGTLRGEQYF
V: TRBV6-5; CDR3: CASSATSGSSYEQYF
V: TRBV19; CDR3: CASSSGQKKETQYF
V: TRBV11-2; CDR3: CASTQGLARNEQFF
V: TRBV29-1; CDR3: CSAGQSMNTEAFF
V: TRBV7-6; CDR3: CASSLQAGVSRETQYF
V: TRBV7-6; CDR3: CASSLNPGPNTEAFF
V: TRBV19; CDR3: CASSFSTQSGVDTQYF
V: TRBV6-2/TRBV6-3; CDR3: CATLTGNQPQHF
V: TRBV9; CDR3: CASSVGGVNIQYF
V: TRBV30; CDR3: CAWSGKGRESDGYTF
V: TRBV7-6; CDR3: CASSMGDKFASGSRTDTQYF
V: TRBV18; CDR3: CASSPGQSNEQFF
V: TRBV28; CDR3: CASTKTASYNSPLHF
V: TRBV7-3; CDR3: CASSLTGGYGYTF
V: TRBV30; CDR3: CAWSVRRGSSYEQYF
V: TRBV27; CDR3: CASSPREGETQYF
V: TRBV4-1; CDR3: CASSLGFSGANVLTF
V: TRBV5-1; CDR3: CASSPGGQVRGTEAFF
V: TRBV12-3/TRBV12-4; CDR3: CASSLNAPILNEQFF
V: TRBV3-1; CDR3: CASSQESSGPDGIQYF
V: TRBV7-3; CDR3: CASSSGKSGRASNEQFF
V: TRBV5-5; CDR3: CASSPGLLNTGELFF
V: TRBV28; CDR3: CASSLPQGTDTQYF
V: TRBV6-5; CDR3: CASSYSTRRINTGELFF
V: TRBV4-2; CDR3: CASSQDAGGPGNTIYF
V: TRBV29-1; CDR3: CSVGLAGLLQETQYF
V: TRBV19; CDR3: CASKDGAGGQETQYF
V: TRBV6-1; CDR3: CASSEALQGQPQHF
V: TRBV9; CDR3: CASNQGAYNSPLHF
V: TRBV20-1; CDR3: CSARAPIGRERTGELFF